Listed here are 10 T cell receptor beta chains from one sample, sequenced in a study of T cell responses to AZD1222 COVID-19 vaccine. Repertoires were generated with immunoSEQ multiplex PCR, while TCRdb's copy carries only in-frame clones and drops some. Here the sample spans about 180,000 clones, approximately 95% being singletons. Sequences were derived from peripheral blood, sampled 28 days after the second dose of the MenACWY control vaccine. The origin of the receptors is an adult who received the MenACWY meningococcal vaccine as a control.

The chain links TRBV6-2 or TRBV6-3 to TRBJ1-6, with D unclear. The CDR3 runs 15 residues. The germline gives CDR1 MNHEY, CDR2 SVGEGT. V shed 5 bases and J shed 0 bases, with 8 bases lying between them. In nucleotides, the CDR3 is TGTGCCAGCAGTGGGGAGGCCTCCTATAATTCACCCCTCCACTTT. This gives the protein CASSGEASYNSPLHF.

Only one count was recorded for this clone. The chain couples TRBV5-6 to TRBJ1-2; D gene ambiguous. The CDR3 runs to 13 residues. With 0 bases removed from V and 8 bases from J, the gap between germline ends came to 11 bases. In germline, CDR1 is SGHDT, CDR2 YYEEEE. The CDR3 protein is CASSLEVGNGYTF. DNA for the CDR3: TGTGCCAGCAGCTTGGAGGTGGGTAACGGCTACACCTTC.

The genes are TRBV20-1 and TRBJ1-1; 7 bases match TRBD1. This CDR3 has 11 residues. From germline, CDR1 is DFQATT and CDR2 SNEGSKA (reference sequence). J was trimmed by 8 bases and V by 5 bases; bases with no gene match: 5. The CDR3 nucleotides read TGCAGTGCTCCGACAGGGACGGAAGCTTTCTTT. This translates into CSAPTGTEAFF.

J is TRBJ1-2 and V is TRBV7-7; 8 bases fit TRBD1. After removal of 5 bases from V and 4 bases from J, the junction contained 21 bases not matched to a gene. This CDR3 is 19 amino acids long. Germline CDR1 reads SSHAT; CDR2 reads FNYEAQ (reference sequence). As DNA, the CDR3 is TGTGCCAGCAGCCCACGACAGGGGTCCCCTTTAAAAGAAAGCTATGGCTACACCTTC. The encoded protein is CASSPRQGSPLKESYGYTF.

The gene calls are TRBV5-4 and TRBJ1-2; maybe TRBD1 (5 bases). V lost 2 bases to trimming and J lost 6 bases, with 11 bases between them. This CDR3 region has 13 residues. Per germline, CDR1 SGHNT and CDR2 YYREEE (reference sequence). The chain's CDR3 is CASSFWQGDGYTF. In DNA, the CDR3 is TGTGCCAGCAGCTTCTGGCAGGGAGATGGCTACACCTTC.

The chain couples TRBV3-1 (or the pseudogene TRBV3-2) to TRBJ1-1, with D unclear. Germline lookup yields CDR1 LGHDT and CDR2 YNNKEL (reference sequence). The CDR3 sequence is 14 residues long. Trimming left V 3 bases short and J 3 bases short, with 11 bases between. This chain's CDR3 is CASSQPPSHTEAFF. Here the CDR3 DNA reads TGTGCCAGCAGCCAGCCACCCTCTCACACTGAAGCTTTCTTT.

The chain recombines TRBV5-1 with TRBJ1-1; D remains ambiguous. With 0 bases removed from V and 11 bases from J, the gap between germline ends came to 14 bases. Germline V gives CDR1 SGHRS, CDR2 YFSETQ. This CDR3 contains 13 residues. Written as DNA, the CDR3 is TGCGCCAGCAGCTTGGATCCGGTTGTAGGTGCTTTCTTT. Protein: CASSLDPVVGAFF.

CDR3 sequence (DNA): TGCGCCAGCAGCTTGACAGCGTCTATAGAAAAACTGTTTTTT. Its protein is CASSLTASIEKLFF. The chain uses TRBV5-1 and TRBJ1-4; D not certain. The CDR3 is 14 residues long. Trimming shortened V by 1 base and J by 8 bases, and 12 bases separated the two germline ends. Germline V gives CDR1 SGHRS, CDR2 YFSETQ.

The chain joins TRBV6-5 to TRBJ1-2, with TRBD1 matching 12 bases. CDR1 and CDR2 (germline): MNHEY, SVGAGI. V lost 6 bases, J lost 4 bases, and 9 bases stayed unmatched. The CDR3 extends over 16 amino acids. CDR3 coding DNA: TGTGCCAGCAGCTACGGGACAGGGGGCCTACGCTATGGCTACACCTTC. It encodes CASSYGTGGLRYGYTF.

J is TRBJ2-5 and V is TRBV28; D call uncertain. Trimming took 7 bases from V and 6 from J, leaving 18 bases between them. The germline V gene has CDR1 MDHEN and CDR2 SYDVKM. The CDR3 has 14 residues. CDR3 residues: CASNYAGQVQTQYF. The CDR3 DNA is TGTGCCAGCAACTACGCCGGGCAGGTTCAGACCCAGTACTTC.